One sample yielded the 23 T cell receptor beta chains listed below, sequenced in a study of T cell responses to AZD1222 COVID-19 vaccine. Here immunoSEQ multiplex PCR was the method, and the copy in TCRdb shows in-frame clones only, minus some. The sample lists 140,000 to 150,000 clones, around 93% occurring once. Sample: peripheral blood, taken on day 0 of AZD1222 vaccination. Receptors originate from an adult in good health.

This chain connects TRBV6-1 to TRBJ2-3; the match to TRBD1 covers 10 bases. The CDR3 length is 15 residues. V lost 0 bases, J lost 11 bases, and 8 bases stayed unmatched. CDR1 MNHNS and CDR2 SASEGT come from the germline V gene. The CDR3 protein is CASSEAGTGAGRQYF. As DNA, the CDR3 is TGTGCCAGCAGTGAAGCGGGGACAGGGGCGGGCCGGCAGTATTTT.

V and J are TRBV19 and TRBJ2-7; the match to TRBD1 covers 8 bases. Germline V CDR1 and CDR2: LNHDA, SQIVND (reference sequence). The CDR3 runs to 14 residues. After removal of 6 bases from V and 0 bases from J, the junction contained 4 bases not matched to a gene. The CDR3 nucleotides read TGTGCCAGTAGCCGGGACAGGTCCTCCTACGAGCAGTACTTC. Residues: CASSRDRSSYEQYF.

V gene TRBV27 combines with J gene TRBJ1-5, with TRBD1 as a possible D gene (5 bases). V was cut by 5 bases and J by 2 bases, with 16 bases left in between. The CDR3 is made up of 16 amino acids. Per the germline V gene, CDR1 is MNHEY and CDR2 is SMNVEV (reference sequence). The DNA of the CDR3 is TGTGCCAGCAGTGACCGGGGGGTCGGTGGCAATCAGCCCCAGCATTTT. Amino acid sequence: CASSDRGVGGNQPQHF.

V usage is TRBV5-4 and J usage is TRBJ2-7; no clear D. CDR1 SGHNT and CDR2 YYREEE come from the germline V gene (reference sequence). Trimming left V 2 bases short and J 1 base short, with 13 bases between. The CDR3 is made up of 15 amino acids. CDR3 coding DNA: TGTGCCAGCAGCTTCACCGGCGGAATATCCTACGAGCAGTACTTC. Its protein is CASSFTGGISYEQYF.

The chain carries TRBV3-1 (or the pseudogene TRBV3-2) and TRBJ2-7; D gene uncertain. The CDR3 loop spans 15 amino acids. CDR1 is LGHDT and CDR2 is YNNKEL in the germline V gene (reference sequence). Trimming shortened V by 0 bases and J by 1 base, and 10 bases separated the two germline ends. The CDR3 loop is CASSQDVGSSYEQYF. The CDR3 DNA is TGTGCCAGCAGCCAAGATGTGGGCTCTTCCTACGAGCAGTACTTC.

The chain is built from TRBV27 and TRBJ2-7, with 13 bases fitting TRBD2. The V and J ends lost 3 bases and 9 bases, in that order; junction bases with no gene match: 5. CDR1 is MNHEY and CDR2 is SMNVEV in the germline V gene (reference sequence). The CDR3 loop spans 14 amino acids. The CDR3 coding sequence is TGTGCCAGCAGTTTGGAACTAGCGGGGGGGGTGCAGTACTTC. It is translated as CASSLELAGGVQYF.

The J gene is TRBJ2-4, the V gene TRBV5-6; D gene ambiguous. CDR3 length equals 14 residues. Trimming pared 2 bases from V and 0 bases from J, leaving 6 bases between. Germline CDR1 SGHDT, CDR2 YYEEEE. The CDR3 sequence: CASSLNLAKNIQYF. In nucleotides, the CDR3 is TGTGCCAGCAGCTTAAACTTAGCCAAAAACATTCAGTACTTC.

The chain is built from TRBV9 and TRBJ2-1; perhaps D is TRBD1 or TRBD2 (5 bases each). Trimming removed 0 bases at V and 5 bases at J, with 12 bases between. In germline, CDR1 is SGDLS, CDR2 YYNGEE. The CDR3 has 15 residues. The chain's CDR3 is CASSVVGGHNNEQFF. The CDR3, as DNA: TGTGCCAGCAGCGTAGTTGGGGGTCATAACAATGAGCAGTTCTTC.

Only one count was recorded for this clone. As DNA, the CDR3 is TGTGCCAGCAGCCCCCTCGCGCGACAGGGTAATTCACCCCTCCACTTT. Amino acids: CASSPLARQGNSPLHF. The chain joins TRBV7-2 to TRBJ1-6; 7 bases line up with TRBD1. Trimming removed 5 bases from V and 6 bases from J; junction bases left unmatched: 10. The CDR3 spans 16 residues. In germline, CDR1 is SGHTA, CDR2 FQGNSA.

V gene TRBV2 combines with J gene TRBJ1-6; the D is unclear. The germline CDR1 and CDR2 sequences are SNHLY and FYNNEI. Trimming pared 4 bases from V and 10 bases from J, leaving 14 bases between. CDR3 size: 14 residues. DNA of the CDR3: TGTGCCAGCAGTGCCCGCCCCGACGGATCACCCCTCCACTTT. It yields the protein CASSARPDGSPLHF. The whole variable domain, filled in from reference TRBV2 and TRBJ1-6, reads EPEVTQTPSHQVTQMGQEVILRCVPISNHLYFYWYRQILGQKVEFLVSFYNNEISEKSEIFDDQFSVERPDGSNFTLKIRSTKLEDSAMYFCASSARPDGSPLHFGNGTRLTVT.

V gene TRBV9 combines with J gene TRBJ2-5, with TRBD2 identical over 7 bases. V shed 3 bases and J 4 bases; nucleotides not matched to a gene: 18. This CDR3 comprises 18 residues. Germline values: CDR1 SGDLS, CDR2 YYNGEE. For the CDR3, the DNA is TGTGCCAGCAGCGGTAGCACCCTAGCAGCGGGAAGGGTAGAGACCCAGTACTTC. It translates to CASSGSTLAAGRVETQYF.

On this clone: One end of the junction does not line up with germline, which may come from a read error. The chain is built from TRBV27 and TRBJ2-7; 7 positions agree with TRBD1. The germline V gene encodes CDR1 MNHEY and CDR2 SMNVEV (reference sequence). The CDR3 is 15 amino acids. The CDR3 is CASSLLVTGSSEQYF. The CDR3 DNA reads as TGTGCCAGCAGTTTACTCGTGACAGGGTCCTCCGAGCAGTACTTC.

The chain uses TRBV7-9 and TRBJ1-2, with a weak D call TRBD1 (6 bases). Looked up from germline, CDR1 is SEHNR and CDR2 is FQNEAQ (reference sequence). Trimming pared 5 bases from V and 7 bases from J, leaving 14 bases between. The CDR3 is 13 amino acids. The CDR3: CASSARQVFGYTF. CDR3 nucleotides: TGTGCCAGCAGCGCACGACAGGTCTTTGGCTACACCTTC. Together with reference TRBV7-9 and TRBJ1-2, the CDR3 gives the full variable domain: DTGVSQNPRHKITKRGQNVTFRCDPISEHNRLYWYRQTLGQGPEFLTYFQNEAQLEKSRLLSDRFSAERPKGSFSTLEIQRTEQGDSAMYLCASSARQVFGYTFGSGTRLTVV.

V usage is TRBV5-1 and J usage is TRBJ2-1; weak D call: TRBD2 (6 bases). The V end was cut by 0 bases, the J end by 8 bases, with 15 bases between. Germline V gene lookup returns CDR1 SGHRS and CDR2 YFSETQ. This CDR3 has 15 amino acids. The CDR3 reads CASSLVRGSRDEQFF. CDR3 nucleotides: TGCGCCAGCAGCTTGGTACGGGGGTCAAGGGATGAGCAGTTCTTC.

V gene TRBV5-1 combines with J gene TRBJ2-1; tentatively, D is TRBD2 (6 bases). Germline loops: CDR1 SGHRS, CDR2 YFSETQ. The V and J ends lost 0 bases and 9 bases respectively, with 16 bases between them. The CDR3 sequence is 15 residues long. For the CDR3, the DNA is TGCGCCAGCAGCTTGGTGGTCGTGGAGGGAGGTGAGCAGTTCTTC. Its protein product is CASSLVVVEGGEQFF.

The rearrangement uses TRBV5-1 and TRBJ1-1; D is unclear. From germline, CDR1 is SGHRS and CDR2 YFSETQ. Trimming left V 3 bases short and J 0 bases short, with 9 bases between. The CDR3 has 14 amino acids. DNA for the CDR3: TGCGCCAGCAGCTCCCAGAGCTTGAACACTGAAGCTTTCTTT. The encoded protein is CASSSQSLNTEAFF.

The table lists this clone with a count of one. The chain is built from TRBV20-1 and TRBJ2-5; 7 bases line up with TRBD2. The junction had 0 bases not matched to a gene; V was cut back by 3 bases and J by 5 bases. Germline CDR1 and CDR2: DFQATT and SNEGSKA (reference sequence). This CDR3 contains 11 residues. The CDR3 nucleotides are TGCAGTGCTAGCGGGAGGGAGACCCAGTACTTC. Protein: CSASGRETQYF.

About this clone itself: Other DNA sequences within the sample encode an identical CDR3. The CDR3: CASSYSPGSYEQYF. The DNA for the CDR3 is TGTGCCAGCAGTTACTCGCCAGGGTCCTACGAGCAGTACTTC. The V call is TRBV6-5, the J call TRBJ2-7; tentatively, D is TRBD1 (5 bases). Trimming stripped 0 bases from V and 1 base from J, with 7 bases between. The CDR3 loop spans 14 amino acids. CDR1 is MNHEY and CDR2 is SVGAGI in the germline V gene.

This clone came up once. The rearrangement links TRBV7-9 to TRBJ1-1, with TRBD1 as a possible D gene (6 bases). Germline lookup yields CDR1 SEHNR and CDR2 FQNEAQ (reference sequence). Trimming removed 5 bases at V and 4 bases at J, with 11 bases between. The CDR3 contains 13 residues. CDR3 nucleotides: TGTGCCAGCAGCCCTGGGGGGGCCACTGAAGCTTTCTTT. This translates into CASSPGGATEAFF.

The chain links TRBV6-1 to TRBJ1-5; D ambiguous. The CDR3 is 13 residues long. With 1 base removed from V and 3 bases from J, the gap between germline ends came to 4 bases. Germline lookup yields CDR1 MNHNS and CDR2 SASEGT. This CDR3 reads CASSEGINQPQHF. The CDR3 region has the DNA TGTGCCAGCAGTGAAGGAATCAATCAGCCCCAGCATTTT.

This clone came up once. The chain links TRBV19 to TRBJ1-2; a possible D gene is TRBD1 (6 bases). From germline, CDR1 is LNHDA and CDR2 SQIVND (reference sequence). Trimming stripped 3 bases from V and 0 bases from J, with 11 bases between. The CDR3 has 15 amino acids. CDR3 DNA: TGTGCCAGTAGTATTCGCCCAGGGGCTAACTATGGCTACACCTTC. It translates to CASSIRPGANYGYTF. The full variable domain, its missing parts supplied by reference TRBV19 and TRBJ1-2, is DGGITQSPKYLFRKEGQNVTLSCEQNLNHDAMYWYRQDPGQGLRLIYYSQIVNDFQKGDIAEGYSVSREKKESFPLTVTSAQKNPTAFYLCASSIRPGANYGYTFGSGTRLTVV.

The J gene is TRBJ1-5, the V gene TRBV19; 9 bases match TRBD1. Unmatched junction bases numbered 12, after V lost 3 bases and J lost 6 bases. The CDR3 has 17 amino acids. Germline assignment: CDR1 LNHDA and CDR2 SQIVND (reference sequence). Here the CDR3 reads CASSIGGGQGGSQPQHF. The CDR3 nucleotides read TGTGCCAGTAGTATTGGGGGGGGACAGGGAGGCAGTCAGCCCCAGCATTTT.

V and J are TRBV16 and TRBJ1-2; 8 positions agree with TRBD1. Germline-derived CDR1 and CDR2 are KGHSY and FQNENV. This CDR3 is built from 15 residues. The V gene end was trimmed by 2 bases and the J gene end by 6 bases; junction bases not matched to a gene: 8. For the CDR3, the DNA is TGTGCCAGCAGCCAAAATCCCAAGACAGGGGATGGCTACACCTTC. It specifies CASSQNPKTGDGYTF.